This T cell receptor (beta chain) was identified in a study of shared clonotypes between healthy human individuals. To note about this clone: What it binds is unknown.

Study-wide findings and caveats: Some naive CD4 clonotypes, around 5%, turned up in common across several donors. Memory subsets generally showed smaller estimated richness than naive subsets did.

Every subset's genomic DNA went evenly onto several immunoSEQ plates. Method: immunoSEQ multiplex PCR; TCRdb's copy keeps in-frame clones and lacks some. Of some 2.1 million clones in the sample, roughly 95% were seen once. Naive-designated CD8 cells lacked CD45RO, were positively enriched for CCR7, and omitted terminally differentiated effector memory CD45RA+ cells. Germline V gives CDR1 MNHEY, CDR2 SVGAGI. V lost 7 bases and J lost 2, with 17 bases in between. The CDR3 totals 15 residues. The J gene is TRBJ2-5, the V gene TRBV6-5, with D possibly matching TRBD2 (6 bases). This clonotype originated in a man aged 18 to 35 in good health. Material for sequencing was naive CD8+ T cells sorted from blood. The CDR3 here is CASTPLGGRQETQYF. The CDR3 DNA reads as TGTGCCAGCACTCCTTTAGGTGGGAGGCAAGAGACCCAGTACTTC.